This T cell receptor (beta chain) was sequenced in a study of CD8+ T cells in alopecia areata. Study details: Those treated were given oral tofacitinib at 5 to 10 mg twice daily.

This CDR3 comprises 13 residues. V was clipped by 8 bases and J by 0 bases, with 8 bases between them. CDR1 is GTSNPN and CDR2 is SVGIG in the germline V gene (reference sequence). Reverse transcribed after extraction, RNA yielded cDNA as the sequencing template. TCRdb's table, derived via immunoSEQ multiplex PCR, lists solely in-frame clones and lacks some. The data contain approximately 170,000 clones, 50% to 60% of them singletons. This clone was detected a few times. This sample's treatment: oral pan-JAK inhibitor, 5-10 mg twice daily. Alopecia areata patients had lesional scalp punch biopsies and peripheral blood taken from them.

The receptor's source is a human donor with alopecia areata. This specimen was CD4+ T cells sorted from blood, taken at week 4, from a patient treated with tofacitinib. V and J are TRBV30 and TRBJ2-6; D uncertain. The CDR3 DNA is TGTGCCAAAGGTTTCTCTGGGGCCAACGTCCTGACTTTC. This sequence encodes CAKGFSGANVLTF.